Given below is one T cell receptor beta chain in context. What it recognizes is unknown. These data belong to a study of cytomegalovirus exposure and HLA in healthy donors. Study-wide results and caveats: The authors later linked a missense DCLRE1C variant to TCR beta V- and J-gene trimming. Analyzed later, most CMV-associated TCR beta chains appeared HLA-restricted. Common viral pathogens seemed, in a later analysis, to connect with several of the most significant clusters.

Primers: 60 Vbeta forward and 13 Jbeta reverse. The assay was immunoSEQ multiplex PCR, and TCRdb's table has in-frame clones only and misses some. Reported are about 20,000 clones; the ten largest clones contain 22%. The J segment lost 4 bases and the V segment lost 5 bases, leaving 12 bases of the junction unmatched. The germline gives CDR1 SGHVS, CDR2 FNYEAQ. This CDR3 region has 16 residues. The receptor's source is a man between 60 and 70 years old in good health and CMV-seropositive. Source material: PBMCs. This chain connects TRBV7-6 to TRBJ2-7; TRBD1 agrees at 9 bases. The CDR3 nucleotides are TGTGCCAGCAGCCTACAACAGGGACAGGGATCATACGAGCAGTACTTC. This encodes CASSLQQGQGSYEQYF.